The rows below give T cell receptor beta chains drawn from one sample of a study of cytomegalovirus exposure and HLA in healthy donors. Using immunoSEQ multiplex PCR, the repertoire was profiled, and TCRdb retains in-frame clones only, with some absent. The table lists around 150,000 clones, over 70% of them singletons. Sequenced sample: PBMCs. Receptor source: a male donor in good health and CMV-seronegative. The CDR3 runs from the conserved cysteine through the conserved F or W. A D gene is named only where the DNA matches it firmly. The size of a clone is reported for some rows only, either as once, few or many, or as a class for expanded clones.

CDR3aa	CDR3nt	d_gene	abundance	j_gene	v_gene
CASSIVGRTVYNEQFF	TGTGCCAGTAGTATAGTTGGCAGGACTGTCTACAATGAGCAGTTCTTC	.	.	TRBJ2-1	TRBV19
CASSWRDRSTDTQYF	TGCGCCAGCAGCTGGAGGGACAGATCCACAGATACGCAGTATTTT	.	.	TRBJ2-3	TRBV4-1
CASSLWRGGTGANVLTF	TGTGCCAGCAGCTTGTGGCGAGGGGGCACTGGGGCCAACGTCCTGACTTTC	TRBD1	once	TRBJ2-6	TRBV5-8
CASSSPRRGAKVRHAGTEAFF	TGTGCCAGCAGTTCCCCCAGGCGGGGGGCGAAGGTTCGACATGCGGGAACTGAAGCTTTCTTT	.	few	TRBJ1-1	TRBV28
CASSRGSYEQYF	TGTGCCAGCAGCCGGGGTTCCTACGAGCAGTACTTC	.	.	TRBJ2-7	TRBV11-3
CASSPPVYLGPTQYF	TGTGCCAGCAGCCCCCCCGTTTATCTCGGTCCTACGCAGTATTTT	.	few	TRBJ2-3	TRBV5-6
CASSFQDRNQPQHF	TGTGCCAGCAGCTTCCAAGACAGAAATCAGCCCCAGCATTTT	.	.	TRBJ1-5	TRBV7-9
CASSTGLAGALSYEQYF	TGTGCCAGCAGCACAGGACTAGCGGGAGCTCTCTCCTACGAGCAGTACTTC	TRBD2	.	TRBJ2-7	TRBV7-9
CASSIPPYDSRNQPQHF	TGTGCCAGTAGTATTCCCCCCTATGACAGCCGCAATCAGCCCCAGCATTTT	.	.	TRBJ1-5	TRBV19
CASSVGTGGDNEQFF	TGTGCCAGCAGTGTCGGGACAGGGGGTGATAATGAGCAGTTCTTC	TRBD1	.	TRBJ2-1	TRBV6-4
CASSALPGGERQYF	TGTGCCAGCAGCGCACTTCCCGGCGGCGAACGGCAGTATTTT	.	.	TRBJ2-3	TRBV11-2
CASSQDTLGGAGDAKNIQYF	TGCGCCAGCAGCCAAGATACGCTAGGAGGAGCGGGGGATGCCAAAAACATTCAGTACTTC	TRBD2	once	TRBJ2-4	TRBV4-1
CASSLERGAPDTQYF	TGTGCCAGCAGTTTAGAACGGGGAGCCCCAGATACGCAGTATTTT	.	.	TRBJ2-3	TRBV27
CASSPGTFQPQHF	TGTGCCAGCAGTCCAGGGACATTCCAGCCCCAGCATTTT	.	few	TRBJ1-5	TRBV27
CASTKTEYQETQYF	TGTGCCAGCACCAAGACAGAGTACCAAGAGACCCAGTACTTC	.	.	TRBJ2-5	TRBV5-8
CASRTGTYEQYF	TGTGCCAGCAGGACAGGAACCTACGAGCAGTACTTC	.	.	TRBJ2-7	TRBV2
CAWGQQNTEAFF	TGTGCCTGGGGGCAGCAGAACACTGAAGCTTTCTTT	.	.	TRBJ1-1	TRBV30
CASSQEASGTSYLAKNIQYF	TGCGCCAGCAGCCAAGAGGCTAGCGGGACATCCTATCTAGCCAAAAACATTCAGTACTTC	TRBD2	.	TRBJ2-4	TRBV4-3
CASSQDQSTASVLTYEQYF	TGCGCCAGCAGCCAAGATCAGAGTACGGCTAGCGTTTTAACCTACGAGCAGTACTTC	.	.	TRBJ2-7	TRBV4-3
CASSPSGTVYEQYF	TGTGCCAGTAGTCCCTCCGGGACAGTCTACGAGCAGTACTTC	TRBD1	.	TRBJ2-7	TRBV19
CASSNWDRGNEQFF	TGTGCCAGCAGCAACTGGGACAGGGGCAATGAGCAGTTCTTC	TRBD1	once	TRBJ2-1	TRBV11-2
CASSSPRGVGIGDEQFF	TGTGCCAGCAGTTCCCCACGGGGGGTTGGGATAGGGGATGAGCAGTTCTTC	TRBD2	.	TRBJ2-1	TRBV27
CASSEGGTPAGKLFF	TGTGCCAGCAGTGAAGGTGGAACCCCGGCGGGAAAACTGTTTTTT	.	.	TRBJ1-4	TRBV2
CASSAWGGSYNEQFF	TGTGCCAGCAGTGCATGGGGGGGCTCCTACAATGAGCAGTTCTTC	TRBD2	.	TRBJ2-1	TRBV25-1
CASSQAQGYEQYF	TGCGCCAGCAGCCAAGCACAGGGGTACGAGCAGTACTTC	TRBD1	.	TRBJ2-7	TRBV4-3
CASSPFVTGGKETQYF	TGTGCCAGCTCACCATTTGTGACAGGGGGGAAAGAGACCCAGTACTTC	TRBD1	.	TRBJ2-5	TRBV18
CASSRETRDTQYF	TGTGCCAGCAGTCGAGAAACCCGGGATACGCAGTATTTT	.	.	TRBJ2-3	TRBV7-6
CASSPGRVGSDTQYF	TGTGCCAGCAGTCCCGGGAGGGTAGGATCAGATACGCAGTATTTT	TRBD2	.	TRBJ2-3	TRBV6-4
CASSLTGAYSYNSPLHF	TGTGCCAGCAGCTTAACAGGGGCCTACTCCTATAATTCACCCCTCCACTTT	.	.	TRBJ1-6	TRBV7-3
CASSFKQGGFNEKLFF	TGTGCCAGCAGCTTCAAACAGGGGGGTTTTAATGAAAAACTGTTTTTT	TRBD1	once	TRBJ1-4	TRBV7-9
CASSPRTDYEQYF	TGCGCCAGCAGCCCACGGACAGACTACGAGCAGTACTTC	.	.	TRBJ2-7	TRBV5-1
CASSLALAGPNEQFF	TGCGCCAGCAGCTTGGCACTAGCGGGTCCCAATGAGCAGTTCTTC	TRBD2	.	TRBJ2-1	TRBV5-1